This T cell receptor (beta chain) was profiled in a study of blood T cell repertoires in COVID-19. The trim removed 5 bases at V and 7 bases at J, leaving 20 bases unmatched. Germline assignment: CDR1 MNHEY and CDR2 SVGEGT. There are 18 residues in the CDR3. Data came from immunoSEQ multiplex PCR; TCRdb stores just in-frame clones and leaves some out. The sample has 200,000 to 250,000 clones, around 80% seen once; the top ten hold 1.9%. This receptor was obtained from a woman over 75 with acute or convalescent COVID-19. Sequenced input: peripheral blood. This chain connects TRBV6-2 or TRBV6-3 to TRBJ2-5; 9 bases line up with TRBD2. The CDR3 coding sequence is TGTGCCAGCAGTGGAACCGGGACTAGCAGTTCAATTGTCGGGACCCAGTACTTC. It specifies CASSGTGTSSSIVGTQYF.